This TCR beta chain was recovered during a study of cytomegalovirus exposure and HLA in healthy donors. Notes on the study in general: Sequencing depth across donors, presence/absence analyses assumed, was roughly uniform. Confirmation was obtained in vitro that a few CMV-associated chains are specific for CMV antigens. When a later analysis compared HLA-associated TCR beta chains with equally common others, the HLA-associated chains turned out to be more clonally expanded and to have lower generation probabilities.

The PCR used 60 Vbeta and 13 Jbeta primers. The assay was immunoSEQ multiplex PCR, and TCRdb's table has in-frame clones only and misses some. There are roughly 97,000 clones in the sample; around 79% occur only once, and 5.8% lies in the top ten. There were likely unrecorded immune exposures, though donors were nominally healthy when sampled. Points on this clone: The antigen remains undetermined.

The germline V gene has CDR1 GTSNPN and CDR2 SVGIG (reference sequence). The CDR3 covers 15 residues. Trimming cost V 4 bases and J 0 bases, with 15 bases left between them. The rearrangement joins TRBV30 to TRBJ1-1; no clear D. The sample consisted of PBMCs. This receptor was taken from a man aged 55 to 69 in good health and CMV-seropositive. The CDR3: CAWIPRAEMNTEAFF. Written as DNA, the CDR3 is TGTGCCTGGATCCCGAGGGCGGAAATGAACACTGAAGCTTTCTTT.